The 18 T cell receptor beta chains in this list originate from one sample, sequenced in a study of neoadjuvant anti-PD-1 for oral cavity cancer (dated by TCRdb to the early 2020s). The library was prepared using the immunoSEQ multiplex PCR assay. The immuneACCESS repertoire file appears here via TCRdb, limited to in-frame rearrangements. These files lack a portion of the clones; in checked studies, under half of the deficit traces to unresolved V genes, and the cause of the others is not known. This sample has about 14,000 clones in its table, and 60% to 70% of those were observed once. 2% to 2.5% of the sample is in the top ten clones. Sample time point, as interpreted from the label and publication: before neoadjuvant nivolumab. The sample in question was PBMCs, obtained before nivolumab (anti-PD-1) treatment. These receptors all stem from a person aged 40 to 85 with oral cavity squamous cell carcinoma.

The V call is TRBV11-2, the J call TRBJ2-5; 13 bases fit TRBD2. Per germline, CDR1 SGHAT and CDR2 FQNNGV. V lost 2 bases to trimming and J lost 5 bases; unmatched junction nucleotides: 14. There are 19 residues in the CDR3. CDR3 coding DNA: TGTGCCAGCAGCTTACGTCCGGGACTAGCGGGGAAAATCGGGGAGACCCAGTACTTC. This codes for CASSLRPGLAGKIGETQYF.

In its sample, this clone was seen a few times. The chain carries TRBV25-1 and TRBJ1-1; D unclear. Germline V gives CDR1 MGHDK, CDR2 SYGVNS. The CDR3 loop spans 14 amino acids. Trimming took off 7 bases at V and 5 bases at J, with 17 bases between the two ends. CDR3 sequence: CASTALVASTEAFF. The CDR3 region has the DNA TGTGCCAGCACAGCCCTCGTGGCAAGTACTGAAGCTTTCTTT. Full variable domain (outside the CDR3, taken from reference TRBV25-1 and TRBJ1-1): EADIYQTPRYLVIGTGKKITLECSQTMGHDKMYWYQQDPGMELHLIHYSYGVNSTEKGDLSSESTVSRIRTEHFPLTLESARPSHTSQYLCASTALVASTEAFFGQGTRLTVV.

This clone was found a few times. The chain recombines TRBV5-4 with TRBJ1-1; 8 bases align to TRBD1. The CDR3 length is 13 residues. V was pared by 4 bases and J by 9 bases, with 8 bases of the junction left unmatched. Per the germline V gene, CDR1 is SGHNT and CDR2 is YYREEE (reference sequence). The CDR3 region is CASSLSGQVKAFF. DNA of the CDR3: TGTGCCAGCAGCCTGTCGGGACAGGTTAAAGCTTTCTTT.

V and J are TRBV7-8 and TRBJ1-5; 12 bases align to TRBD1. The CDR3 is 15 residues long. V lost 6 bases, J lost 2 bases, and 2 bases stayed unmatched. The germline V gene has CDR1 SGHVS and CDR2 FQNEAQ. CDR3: CASSGTGGGNQPQHF. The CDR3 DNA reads TGTGCCAGCAGTGGGACAGGGGGCGGCAATCAGCCCCAGCATTTT.

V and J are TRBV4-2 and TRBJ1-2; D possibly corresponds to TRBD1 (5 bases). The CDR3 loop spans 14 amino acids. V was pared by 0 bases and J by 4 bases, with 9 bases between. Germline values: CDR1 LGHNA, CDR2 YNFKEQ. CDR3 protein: CASSQDRGFYGYTF. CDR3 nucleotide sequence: TGTGCCAGCAGCCAAGATCGGGGGTTCTATGGCTACACCTTC.

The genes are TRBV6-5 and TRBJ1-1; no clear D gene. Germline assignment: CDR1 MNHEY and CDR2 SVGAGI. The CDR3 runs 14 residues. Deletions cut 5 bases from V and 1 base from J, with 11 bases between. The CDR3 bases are TGTGCCAGCAGTCGACGACAAGAGAACACTGAAGCTTTCTTT. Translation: CASSRRQENTEAFF.

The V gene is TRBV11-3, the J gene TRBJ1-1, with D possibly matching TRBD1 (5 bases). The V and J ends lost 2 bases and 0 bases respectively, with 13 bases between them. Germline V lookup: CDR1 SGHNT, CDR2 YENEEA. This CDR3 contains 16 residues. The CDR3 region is CASSLSGRVVNTEAFF. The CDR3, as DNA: TGTGCCAGCAGCTTATCGGGCAGGGTTGTGAACACTGAAGCTTTCTTT.

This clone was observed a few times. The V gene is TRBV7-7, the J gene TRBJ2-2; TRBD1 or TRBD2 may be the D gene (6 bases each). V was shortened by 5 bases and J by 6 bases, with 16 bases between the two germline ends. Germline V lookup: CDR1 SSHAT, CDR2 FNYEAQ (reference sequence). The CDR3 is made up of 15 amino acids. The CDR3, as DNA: TGTGCCAGCAGCGCCGGCCGGGGGCAGGCCGGGGAGCTGTTTTTT. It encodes CASSAGRGQAGELFF.

The CDR3 bases are TGTGCCAGCAGTGACGCCGGGACTAGCGTAAAGCAGTTCTTC. Encoded protein: CASSDAGTSVKQFF. The chain has TRBV25-1 and TRBJ2-1; 10 bases are a match to TRBD2. Germline-derived CDR1 and CDR2 are MGHDK and SYGVNS. Germline trimming cut 3 bases from V and 11 bases from J; bases unmatched to any gene: 7. CDR3 length: 14 amino acids.

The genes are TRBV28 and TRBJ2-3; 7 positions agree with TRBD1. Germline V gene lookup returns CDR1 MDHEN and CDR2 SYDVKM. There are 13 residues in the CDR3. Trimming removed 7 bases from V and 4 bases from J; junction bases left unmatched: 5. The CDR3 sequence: CASTIQGSDTQYF. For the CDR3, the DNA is TGTGCCAGCACCATACAGGGGTCAGATACGCAGTATTTT.

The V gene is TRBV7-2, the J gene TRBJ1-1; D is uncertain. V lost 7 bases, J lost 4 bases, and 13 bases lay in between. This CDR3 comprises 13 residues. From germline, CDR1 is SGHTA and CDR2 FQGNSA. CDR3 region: CASTLSVSTEAFF. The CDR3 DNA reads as TGTGCCAGCACCCTCAGTGTTTCCACTGAAGCTTTCTTT. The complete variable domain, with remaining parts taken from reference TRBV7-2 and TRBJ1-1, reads GAGVSQSPSNKVTEKGKDVELRCDPISGHTALYWYRQSLGQGLEFLIYFQGNSAPDKSGLPSDRFSAERTGGSVSTLTIQRTQQEDSAVYLCASTLSVSTEAFFGQGTRLTVV.

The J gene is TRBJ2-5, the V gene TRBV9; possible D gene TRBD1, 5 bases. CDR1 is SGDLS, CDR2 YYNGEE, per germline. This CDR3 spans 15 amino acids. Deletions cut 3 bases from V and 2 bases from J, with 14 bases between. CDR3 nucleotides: TGTGCCAGCAGCGAGCAATGGCAGGGTCAAGAGACCCAGTACTTC. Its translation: CASSEQWQGQETQYF.

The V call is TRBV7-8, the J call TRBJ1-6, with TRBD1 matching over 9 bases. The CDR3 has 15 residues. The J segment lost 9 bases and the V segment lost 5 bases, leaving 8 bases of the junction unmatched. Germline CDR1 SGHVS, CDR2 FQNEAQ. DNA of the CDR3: TGTGCCAGCAGCCCAGCGGGACAGGGAACTTCACCCCTCCACTTT. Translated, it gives CASSPAGQGTSPLHF.

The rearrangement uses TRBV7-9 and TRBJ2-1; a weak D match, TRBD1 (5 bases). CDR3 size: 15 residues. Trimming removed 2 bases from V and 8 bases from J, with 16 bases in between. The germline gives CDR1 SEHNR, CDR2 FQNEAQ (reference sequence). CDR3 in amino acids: CASSLLQVAGDEQFF. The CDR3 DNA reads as TGTGCCAGCAGCTTATTACAGGTGGCTGGCGATGAGCAGTTCTTC. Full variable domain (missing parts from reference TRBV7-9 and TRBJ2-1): DTGVSQNPRHKITKRGQNVTFRCDPISEHNRLYWYRQTLGQGPEFLTYFQNEAQLEKSRLLSDRFSAERPKGSFSTLEIQRTEQGDSAMYLCASSLLQVAGDEQFFGPGTRLTVL.

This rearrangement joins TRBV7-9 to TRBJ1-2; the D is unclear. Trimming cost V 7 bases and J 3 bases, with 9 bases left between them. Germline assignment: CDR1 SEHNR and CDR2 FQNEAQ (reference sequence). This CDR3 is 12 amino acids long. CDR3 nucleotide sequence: TGTGCCAGCACCCCGGAGGACTATGGCTACACCTTC. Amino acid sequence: CASTPEDYGYTF.

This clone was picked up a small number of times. For the CDR3, the DNA is TGTGCCAGCAAATTCGTCCCGGGACAGGGTAATGAGCAGTTCTTC. This encodes CASKFVPGQGNEQFF. The V gene is TRBV2, the J gene TRBJ2-1, with 9 bases fitting TRBD1. Germline CDR1 is SNHLY and CDR2 is FYNNEI. Trimming at V came to 7 bases and at J to 7 bases, leaving 11 bases not matched to a gene. CDR3 size: 15 residues.

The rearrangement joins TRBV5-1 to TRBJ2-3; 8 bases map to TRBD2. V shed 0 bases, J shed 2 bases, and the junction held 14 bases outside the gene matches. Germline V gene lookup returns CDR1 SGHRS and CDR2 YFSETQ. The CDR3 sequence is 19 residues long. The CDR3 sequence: CASSLADFERGRLTDTQYF. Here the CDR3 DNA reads TGCGCCAGCAGCTTGGCCGATTTTGAGCGGGGGCGCCTCACAGATACGCAGTATTTT.

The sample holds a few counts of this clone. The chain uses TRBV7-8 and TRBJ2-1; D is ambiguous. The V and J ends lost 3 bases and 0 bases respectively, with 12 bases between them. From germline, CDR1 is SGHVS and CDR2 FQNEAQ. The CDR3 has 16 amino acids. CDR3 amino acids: CASSFTIEYSYNEQFF. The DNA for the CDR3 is TGTGCCAGCAGCTTTACCATCGAATACTCCTACAATGAGCAGTTCTTC.